The sequence of this TCR beta chain was determined in a study of blood T cell repertoires in COVID-19 (dated by TCRdb to about 2020). Describing the broader study: Samples from collaborators originated in the United States, Italy and Spain and spanned both the acute and convalescent phases of COVID-19. The repertoires were released in a freely available public database intended as a resource for research on the immune response to SARS-CoV-2. Subjects who had been exposed to COVID-19, were actively infected with it, or had recovered from it provided the deeply sampled blood TCRbeta repertoires that made up the dataset. A de-identified subject ID, COVID-19 status, age in years and sex were almost always included in the sample metadata. Samples came from the ongoing ImmuneRACE study (first 160 participants) plus 1,254 subjects from 6 global collaborators. The prospective study material was composed of cDNA or gDNA derived from T cells, B-cell-depleted T cells, or PBMCs. Where available, HLA class I and class II types were taken from metadata supplied by the sample provider and were not determined by assay-based typing. Results the study describes overall, beyond this receptor: Clinical and demographic metadata were provided uncurated, with the amount varying by source and participant.

V drops 3 bases and J drops 9 bases, leaving 21 bases in between. The CDR3 sequence holds 16 residues, the cysteine and phenylalanine included. CDR3 DNA only is kept here, 48 bases in frame from base 1. According to the germline V gene, CDR1 reads KGHSH and CDR2 reads LQKENI. Concerning this clone: Its antigen is still unknown. Per-base qualities were not stored, and no clone one base away is much larger.

Whole blood was collected in K2EDTA tubes by collaborating institutions according to the institutions' own protocols. Collaborator samples were shipped for TCRbeta analysis as frozen whole blood, isolated PBMCs, or DNA extracted from either sample type. The immunoSEQ Assay, a bias-controlled multiplex PCR, was used to amplify TCRbeta CDR3 regions from genomic DNA. Per the original workflow: Nucleated cell counts per sample were estimated from amplification of reference gene primers within the assay. To quantify the absolute abundance of each unique TCRbeta CDR3 rearrangement, sequence reads were collapsed and filtered. Productive Simpson clonality was computed per sample as the square root of Simpson's diversity index over productive rearrangements. Drawn from immuneACCESS, this table holds only the in-frame rearrangements with V and J called that TCRdb kept. Clones are partly lost; checked studies trace under half to an unresolved V gene and leave the rest unexplained. V, J and clone size are those of that table, while D and trimming were read from the DNA. The sample table shows approximately 150,000 clones, and approximately 87% are seen once. In total, the top ten clones hold around 6.5% of the sample.

This TCR was recovered from a man aged 80 or over with acute or convalescent COVID-19. The material sequenced was peripheral blood. The chain is assembled from TRBV18 and TRBJ2-1; TRBD1 could be the D gene, as 6 bases match. The CDR3 in this case is CASSPSPQTGGIEQFF. The nucleotide sequence is TGTGCCAGCTCACCCTCTCCTCAGACAGGCGGAATTGAGCAGTTCTTC.